Following are 6 T cell receptor beta chains from one sample sequenced in a study. Each CDR3 protein is one row after TCRdb ran MiXCR on the reads. The table shows 1,700 or so distinct CDR3 sequences, with roughly 8% occurring only once. The sequencing sample was made of CD4+ T cells from peripheral blood. All receptors come from a human donor with rheumatoid arthritis.

This clonotype is classed as large (0.1 to 1%). Here the CDR3 reads CASIPGTGNTEAFF. CDR3 coding DNA: TGTGCCAGCATCCCAGGGACGGGAAACACTGAAGCTTTCTTT. V gene TRBV7-2 combines with J gene TRBJ1-1, with D maybe TRBD1 (5 bases). CDR3 length: 14 amino acids. Between the trimmed V and J ends, which lost 7 bases and 2 bases, there was a span of 14 bases. Per the germline V gene, CDR1 is SGHTA and CDR2 is FQGNSA. The whole variable domain, filled in from reference TRBV7-2 and TRBJ1-1, reads GAGVSQSPSNKVTEKGKDVELRCDPISGHTALYWYRQSLGQGLEFLIYFQGNSAPDKSGLPSDRFSAERTGGSVSTLTIQRTQQEDSAVYLCASIPGTGNTEAFFGQGTRLTVV.

This clonotype is medium-sized within its sample. This chain joins TRBV19 and TRBJ2-1, with D possibly matching TRBD1 (5 bases). The CDR3 is made up of 15 amino acids. Per the germline V gene, CDR1 is LNHDA and CDR2 is SQIVND (reference sequence). The V gene lost 6 bases and the J gene lost 3 bases, with 15 bases spanning the gap. The CDR3 nucleotides read TGTGCCAGTAGACCAGCACAGGATAGCTACAATGAGCAGTTCTTC. Translated, it gives CASRPAQDSYNEQFF.

This clonotype was counted at least ten times. The V gene is TRBV30, the J gene TRBJ1-2; 8 bases line up with TRBD1. The CDR3 is 14 amino acids. Trimming cost V 1 base and J 7 bases; bases outside gene matches: 8. CDR1 is GTSNPN and CDR2 is SVGIG in the germline V gene (reference sequence). The CDR3 protein is CAWSAGRGRVGYTF. The DNA of the CDR3 is TGTGCCTGGAGTGCTGGCAGGGGGCGCGTTGGCTACACCTTC. The complete variable domain, with remaining parts taken from reference TRBV30 and TRBJ1-2, reads SQTIHQWPATLVQPVGSPLSLECTVEGTSNPNLYWYRQAAGRGLQLLFYSVGIGQISSEVPQNLSASRPQDRQFILSSKKLLLSDSGFYLCAWSAGRGRVGYTFGSGTRLTVV.

By share of the sample, this clonotype is medium-sized. The chain employs TRBV7-6 and TRBJ2-6; 11 bases are shared with TRBD2. The V gene end was trimmed by 1 base and the J gene end by 0 bases; junction bases not matched to a gene: 2. Germline lookup yields CDR1 SGHVS and CDR2 FNYEAQ. The CDR3 is 18 amino acids. CDR3 protein: CASSLGLAGNSGANVLTF. The CDR3 region has the DNA TGTGCCAGCAGCTTAGGACTAGCGGGAAACTCTGGGGCCAACGTCCTGACTTTC.

This clonotype was seen many times. This chain uses TRBV19 with TRBJ2-2, with a possible D match to TRBD2 (5 bases). V was clipped by 8 bases and J by 9 bases, with 19 bases between them. Germline CDR1 and CDR2: LNHDA and SQIVND (reference sequence). The CDR3 spans 14 residues. The CDR3 is CASSTDSRPRELFF. CDR3 nucleotide sequence: TGTGCCAGTTCCACGGACTCCCGACCTAGGGAGCTGTTTTTT.

Within the sample, this clonotype is medium-sized (0.01 to 0.1%). The rearrangement uses TRBV5-1 and TRBJ2-4, with TRBD2 identical over 7 bases. The CDR3 is 15 residues long. V gave up 3 bases and J gave up 7 bases; unmatched junction bases: 10. In germline, CDR1 is SGHRS, CDR2 YFSETQ. DNA for the CDR3: TGCGCCAGCAGCTCAACGGGCCTGGGGGGGAACATTCAGTACTTC. This sequence encodes CASSSTGLGGNIQYF.